These 32 T cell receptor beta chains share one sample of origin, sequenced in a study of metastatic and nonmetastatic thyroid tumors. Via MiXCR, TCRdb re-called the PCR reads. The top ten hold 20% to 25% of the sample, which has roughly 20,000 clones, around 16% seen once. Ahead of thyroid surgery, no patient had received treatment of any kind. Material for sequencing was blood. The origin of the receptors is a male donor with papillary thyroid cancer or a benign thyroid nodule (not recorded which). Some clones in this sample may be carry-over from other donors' samples.

This clone has a handful of counts. Possible read error: a much larger clone is one base away. V and J are TRBV29-1 and TRBJ2-3, with D possibly called TRBD1 or TRBD2 (5 bases each). Germline CDR1 reads SQVTM; CDR2 reads ANQGSEA. Trimming removed 6 bases from V and 2 bases from J, with 15 bases in between. The CDR3 length is 14 residues. This chain's CDR3 is CSVKSGTITDTQYF. CDR3 bases: TGCAGCGTCAAATCCGGGACGATCACAGATACGCAGTATTTT.

V usage is TRBV5-1 and J usage is TRBJ1-2; tentatively, D is TRBD1 (5 bases). Trimming shortened V by 3 bases and J by 0 bases, and 15 bases separated the two germline ends. The V gene's germline CDR1 is SGHRS and CDR2 YFSETQ. The CDR3 sequence is 16 residues long. The CDR3 protein is CASSYTPGTTNYGYTF. CDR3 bases: TGCGCCAGCAGCTACACCCCAGGGACCACTAACTATGGCTACACCTTC. Using reference TRBV5-1 and TRBJ1-2 for the parts outside the CDR3, the full variable domain is KAGVTQTPRYLIKTRGQQVTLSCSPISGHRSVSWYQQTPGQGLQFLFEYFSETQRNKGNFPGRFSGRQFSNSRSEMNVSTLELGDSALYLCASSYTPGTTNYGYTFGSGTRLTVV.

At least ten counts were recorded for this clone. The V call is TRBV2, the J call TRBJ2-3; a possible D gene is TRBD2 (6 bases). This CDR3 is 14 amino acids long. Germline CDR1 is SNHLY and CDR2 is FYNNEI. Trimming shortened V by 6 bases and J by 0 bases, and 10 bases separated the two germline ends. The CDR3 protein is CASSRDFSTDTQYF. The DNA for the CDR3 is TGTGCCAGCAGCCGGGACTTCAGCACAGATACGCAGTATTTT.

Ten or more counts support this clone. J is TRBJ1-6 and V is TRBV5-1; TRBD1 is a possible D gene (6 bases). The V end lost 6 bases, the J end lost 7 bases, and 14 bases lay between the germline ends. Germline lookup yields CDR1 SGHRS and CDR2 YFSETQ. The CDR3 covers 14 residues. DNA for the CDR3: TGCGCCAGCACCTGGGGGGGGGCCAATTCACCCCTCCACTTT. It yields the protein CASTWGGANSPLHF.

This clone was detected ten times or more. The CDR3 nucleotides read TGTGCCAGTTCCCTAACAGGGGGCTCTGGGGCCAACGTCCTGACTTTC. Translation: CASSLTGGSGANVLTF. This rearrangement joins TRBV6-1 to TRBJ2-6; 8 positions agree with TRBD1. V trimming: 9 bases; J trimming: 0 bases; junction bases outside the gene matches: 7. The CDR3 sequence is 16 residues long. CDR1 and CDR2 (germline): MNHNS, SASEGT.

The gene calls are TRBV18 and TRBJ1-2, with 8 nucleotides matching TRBD1. Germline CDR1 reads KGHSH; CDR2 reads LQKENI. This CDR3 has 14 residues. Here the CDR3 reads CGCSPGQGGHGYTF. The CDR3 region has the DNA TGTGGGTGCTCACCTGGACAGGGAGGGCATGGCTACACCTTC.

This clone appeared many times. J is TRBJ1-2 and V is TRBV2, with D uncertain. Germline V gene data show CDR1 as SNHLY and CDR2 as FYNNEI. CDR3 length: 12 residues. V was clipped by 5 bases and J by 4 bases, with 8 bases between them. The CDR3 DNA is TGTGCCAGCAGTCCTTCCCTCTATGGCTACACCTTC. Its translation is CASSPSLYGYTF.

This clone was seen repeatedly, ten times or more. The V call is TRBV13, the J call TRBJ1-1, with 8 bases matching TRBD1. This CDR3 is built from 13 residues. Germline assignment: CDR1 PRHDT and CDR2 FYEKMQ (reference sequence). V was clipped by 9 bases and J by 5 bases; unmatched bases: 8. The CDR3 reads CASQQGGRTEAFF. CDR3 coding DNA: TGTGCCAGTCAACAGGGGGGAAGAACTGAAGCTTTCTTT.

This clone was recorded many times. V usage is TRBV4-1 and J usage is TRBJ2-7, with D possibly being TRBD1 or TRBD2 (5 bases each). In germline, CDR1 is MGHRA, CDR2 YSYEKL. Trimming pared 9 bases from V and 1 base from J, leaving 16 bases between. The CDR3 has 14 residues. In DNA form, the CDR3 reads TGCGCCAGGGTTGGGGGAGCGCAGTCCTACGAGCAGTACTTC. This encodes CARVGGAQSYEQYF.

The rearrangement links TRBV28 to TRBJ2-7, with 9 bases matching TRBD1. Looked up from germline, CDR1 is MDHEN and CDR2 is SYDVKM. Losses at the gene ends were 6 bases for V and 3 bases for J; bases not matched to a gene: 12. The CDR3 is 16 amino acids. DNA of the CDR3: TGTGCCAGCAGCTCCTCCGGGACAGGGAACTTCTACGAGCAGTACTTC. This codes for CASSSSGTGNFYEQYF.

This clone has a count of ten or more. This sequence joins TRBV7-9 and TRBJ2-5; D remains unclear. V lost 0 bases to trimming and J lost 2 bases, with 16 bases between them. Per the germline V gene, CDR1 is SEHNR and CDR2 is FQNEAQ (reference sequence). The CDR3 is made up of 17 amino acids. The CDR3 is CASSLAGPVLLQETQYF. DNA of the CDR3: TGTGCCAGCAGCTTAGCTGGGCCGGTTCTATTACAAGAGACCCAGTACTTC.

This clone was found once. The chain joins TRBV11-1 to TRBJ1-2; D is unclear. Germline CDR1 and CDR2: SGHAT and FQDESV (reference sequence). The V gene lost 4 bases and the J gene lost 5 bases, with 29 bases spanning the gap. CDR3 length: 19 amino acids. The CDR3 coding sequence is TGTGCCAGCAGCTCGGGCCGATCGGGATTACCTTACTCATCGTATGGCTACACCTTC. Protein product: CASSSGRSGLPYSSYGYTF.

This clone was counted ten times or more. This chain connects TRBV7-3 to TRBJ2-3, with TRBD2 matching over 11 bases. The germline CDR1 and CDR2 sequences are SGHTA and FQGTGA. V lost 5 bases to trimming and J lost 2 bases; unmatched junction nucleotides: 9. The CDR3 sequence is 17 residues long. The CDR3 loop is CASSSPTSGEITDTQYF. As DNA, the CDR3 is TGTGCCAGCAGCAGCCCGACTAGCGGGGAGATCACAGATACGCAGTATTTT.

There are a few counts of this clone. The V call is TRBV27, the J call TRBJ1-1; D uncertain. CDR1 and CDR2 (germline): MNHEY, SMNVEV (reference sequence). The length of the CDR3 is 12 residues. V was trimmed by 6 bases and J by 3 bases, leaving 8 bases between them. CDR3 DNA sequence: TGTGCCAGCAGCCAGAGGGACACTGAAGCTTTCTTT. This encodes CASSQRDTEAFF.

The table lists this clone with a few counts. The chain recombines TRBV20-1 with TRBJ2-7; 7 positions agree with TRBD1. This CDR3 is built from 14 residues. With V trimmed by 5 bases and J by 5 bases, 12 bases remained unmatched. CDR1 is DFQATT, CDR2 SNEGSKA, per germline (reference sequence). The CDR3 sequence is CSAAVDRAGNEQYF. The CDR3 DNA reads as TGCAGTGCTGCGGTTGACAGGGCAGGGAACGAGCAGTACTTC.

The CDR3 region is CASSPSSQETQYF. The CDR3 bases are TGCGCCAGCAGTCCGAGCAGCCAAGAGACCCAGTACTTC. The gene calls are TRBV5-1 and TRBJ2-5; D gene ambiguous. Germline V lookup: CDR1 SGHRS, CDR2 YFSETQ. CDR3 length equals 13 residues. Trimming shortened V by 5 bases and J by 1 base, and 9 bases separated the two germline ends.

The genes are TRBV20-1 and TRBJ1-1, with D possibly TRBD1 on 5 matching bases. The CDR3 spans 13 residues. V was cut by 1 base and J by 4 bases, with 10 bases left in between. Germline-derived CDR1 and CDR2 are DFQATT and SNEGSKA (reference sequence). CDR3 protein: CSARVTGTTEAFF. Written as DNA, the CDR3 is TGCAGTGCTAGAGTTACCGGGACCACTGAAGCTTTCTTT.

The rearrangement joins TRBV12-3 or TRBV12-4 to TRBJ2-7; 8 positions match TRBD1. The CDR3 totals 14 residues. V dropped 6 bases and J dropped 3; count of bases not matched to a gene: 7. The CDR3 protein is CASSFRDRLYEQYF. The CDR3 bases are TGTGCCAGCAGCTTCCGGGACAGGCTCTACGAGCAGTACTTC.

This clone is medium-sized (0.01 to 0.1%) in the sample. The V gene is TRBV12-3 or TRBV12-4, the J gene TRBJ1-1; D is perhaps TRBD1 (6 bases). The length of the CDR3 is 13 residues. V was pared by 5 bases and J by 1 base, with 8 bases between. Here the CDR3 reads CASSPTGNTEAFF. The CDR3 DNA reads TGTGCCAGCAGTCCGACAGGGAACACTGAAGCTTTCTTT.

This clone was detected a few times. The genes are TRBV28 and TRBJ1-2; TRBD1 is a possible D gene (5 bases). CDR1 and CDR2 from the germline V gene are MDHEN and SYDVKM. The CDR3 is 16 amino acids. Trimming removed 3 bases at V and 0 bases at J, with 14 bases between. CDR3 in amino acids: CASSLLPKGTNYGYTF. CDR3 DNA: TGTGCCAGCAGTTTGCTACCAAAGGGGACTAACTATGGCTACACCTTC.

This clone occurred many times. V is TRBV28 and J is TRBJ2-1; no firm D call. Deletions cut 7 bases from V and 9 bases from J, with 10 bases between. The germline CDR1 and CDR2 sequences are MDHEN and SYDVKM. The CDR3 totals 11 residues. The CDR3 sequence: CASTVGLEQFF. The DNA for the CDR3 is TGTGCCAGCACGGTCGGGCTTGAGCAGTTCTTC.

Regarding this clone: A much larger clone sits a single nucleotide away, making a read error possible. The DNA is omitted, as the CDR3 cannot be located on it reliably, and the CDR3 follows TCRdb's listing. The J gene is TRBJ1-3, the V gene TRBV4-2. The germline V gene has CDR1 LGHNA and CDR2 YNFKEQ. The CDR3 is 13 amino acids in total, end residues counted. The CDR3: CASSFGLGNTRYF.

The chain joins TRBV28 to TRBJ1-1; 7 nucleotides agree with TRBD1. Germline V CDR1 and CDR2: MDHEN, SYDVKM. V was pared by 8 bases and J by 2 bases, with 14 bases of the junction left unmatched. The CDR3 length is 16 residues. CDR3 sequence: CASRSFAGGSNTEAFF. The CDR3 nucleotides are TGTGCCAGCCGCTCATTCGCAGGGGGGTCAAACACTGAAGCTTTCTTT.

This chain joins TRBV27 and TRBJ2-3; 14 bases align to TRBD2. V was pared by 3 bases and J by 4 bases, with 3 bases of the junction left unmatched. The CDR3 has 16 residues. Germline V gene data show CDR1 as MNHEY and CDR2 as SMNVEV (reference sequence). The CDR3 loop reads CASSFPTSGGADTQYF. CDR3 coding DNA: TGTGCCAGCAGTTTCCCGACTAGCGGGGGGGCAGATACGCAGTATTTT.

This clone came up many times. The chain joins TRBV12-3 or TRBV12-4 to TRBJ2-3; possibly TRBD2 for D (5 bases). Trimming left V 2 bases short and J 2 bases short, with 11 bases between. This CDR3 spans 15 amino acids. The CDR3 nucleotides read TGTGCCAGCAGTTTAAGCGGATCGTACACAGATACGCAGTATTTT. Translated: CASSLSGSYTDTQYF.

V usage is TRBV5-1 and J usage is TRBJ2-1; no firm D call. V was shortened by 3 bases and J by 6 bases, with 22 bases between the two germline ends. The CDR3 is 17 amino acids. Germline V gives CDR1 SGHRS, CDR2 YFSETQ. The CDR3 nucleotides are TGCGCCAGCAGCTGGGGAACCGTGACCCTTTGGGTCAATGAGCAGTTCTTC. Amino acids: CASSWGTVTLWVNEQFF.

V gene TRBV18 combines with J gene TRBJ2-3, with TRBD2 as a possible D gene (6 bases). The CDR3 consists of 15 residues. The ends were cut back, 3 bases at V and 4 bases at J, with 14 bases in the middle. Germline loops: CDR1 KGHSH, CDR2 LQKENI. The CDR3 sequence is CASSPSVGTADTQYF. The CDR3 coding sequence is TGTGCCAGCTCACCTAGCGTGGGGACTGCAGATACGCAGTATTTT.

This clone was observed once. The CDR3, as DNA: TGTGCCAGCAGCTTAATCGGGAGTGGTTTTGAGCAGTTCTTC. Its translation: CASSLIGSGFEQFF. The chain links TRBV11-2 to TRBJ2-1; D might be TRBD2 (6 bases). CDR1 and CDR2 from the germline V gene are SGHAT and FQNNGV. Trimming removed 2 bases at V and 9 bases at J, with 14 bases between. This CDR3 has 14 residues.

Sample share makes this clone medium-sized. The chain combines TRBV2 with TRBJ2-7; D uncertain. Germline V gives CDR1 SNHLY, CDR2 FYNNEI. This CDR3 comprises 13 residues. The V gene lost 4 bases and the J gene lost 3 bases, with 10 bases spanning the gap. Written as DNA, the CDR3 is TGTGCCAGCAGTGTAGGATTAGGCTACGAGCAGTACTTC. Its protein product is CASSVGLGYEQYF.

This clone was seen ten or more times. The chain joins TRBV5-1 to TRBJ1-5; 7 bases are shared with TRBD1. Trimming cost V 2 bases and J 1 base; bases outside gene matches: 3. CDR1 SGHRS and CDR2 YFSETQ come from the germline V gene. This CDR3 comprises 15 residues. The chain's CDR3 is CASSLQGSSNQPQHF. For the CDR3, the DNA is TGCGCCAGCAGCTTACAGGGGTCAAGCAATCAGCCCCAGCATTTT.

On this clone itself: One junction end disagrees with the germline gene, perhaps due to a read error. In the same sample, other DNA sequences code for this CDR3. This chain joins TRBV5-1 and TRBJ2-5; D is possibly TRBD1 (7 bases). This CDR3 comprises 17 residues. CDR1 and CDR2 from the germline V gene are SGHRS and YFSETQ. The CDR3 loop reads CASSPIRQGGYQETQYF. The DNA of the CDR3 is TGTGCCAGCAGCCCCATCCGCCAGGGGGGTTACCAAGAGACCCAGTACTTC. Full variable domain (remainder filled in from reference TRBV5-1 and TRBJ2-5): KAGVTQTPRYLIKTRGQQVTLSCSPISGHRSVSWYQQTPGQGLQFLFEYFSETQRNKGNFPGRFSGRQFSNSRSEMNVSTLELGDSALYLCASSPIRQGGYQETQYFGPGTRLLVL.

The chain joins TRBV7-9 to TRBJ2-7, with 9 bases matching TRBD1. Trimming cost V 3 bases and J 5 bases; bases outside gene matches: 2. The CDR3 length is 13 residues. CDR1 SEHNR and CDR2 FQNEAQ come from the germline V gene (reference sequence). The CDR3 DNA sequence: TGTGCCAGCAGCTTCGGACAGGGGAACGAGCAGTACTTC. Protein sequence: CASSFGQGNEQYF.